This TCR beta chain was recorded in a study of shared clonotypes between healthy human individuals. This table comes from immunoSEQ multiplex PCR, and its TCRdb copy is limited to in-frame clones, with some not included. The sample contains about 590,000 clones, about 95% of which appear only once. CD8 cells classed as naive were CD45RO-negative and positively selected for CCR7, excluding terminally differentiated effector memory CD45RA+ cells. V lost 4 bases to trimming and J lost 1 base; unmatched junction nucleotides: 3. This CDR3 spans 14 amino acids. Germline assignment: CDR1 MNHEY and CDR2 SMNVEV (reference sequence).

The chain links TRBV27 to TRBJ2-7; TRBD2 agrees at 8 bases. Sequencing was done on a sample of naive CD8+ T cells sorted from blood. The TCR was taken from a woman aged 30 to 39 in good health. The CDR3 region has the DNA TGTGCCAGCAGTTCCCTAGCGGGTTCCTACGAGCAGTACTTC. This sequence encodes CASSSLAGSYEQYF.